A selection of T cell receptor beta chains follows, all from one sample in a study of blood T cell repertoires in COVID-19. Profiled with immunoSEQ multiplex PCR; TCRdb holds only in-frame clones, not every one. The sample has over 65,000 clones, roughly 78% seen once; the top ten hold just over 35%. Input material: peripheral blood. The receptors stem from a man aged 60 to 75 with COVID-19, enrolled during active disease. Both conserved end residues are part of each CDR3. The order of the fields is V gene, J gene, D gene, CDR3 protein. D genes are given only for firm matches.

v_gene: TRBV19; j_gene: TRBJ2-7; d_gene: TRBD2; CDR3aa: CASSISSGTPSEQYF
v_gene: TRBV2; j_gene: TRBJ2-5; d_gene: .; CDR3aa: CACRKGETQYF
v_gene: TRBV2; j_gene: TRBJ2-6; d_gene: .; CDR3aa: CASREGKGWSGANVLTF
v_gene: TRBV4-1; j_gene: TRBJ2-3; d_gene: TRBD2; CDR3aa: CASSQDLLAGAGTQYF
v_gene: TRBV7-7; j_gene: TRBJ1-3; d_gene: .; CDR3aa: CASSLDTSSGNTIYF
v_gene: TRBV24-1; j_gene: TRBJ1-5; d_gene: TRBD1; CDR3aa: CATSATGNQPQHF
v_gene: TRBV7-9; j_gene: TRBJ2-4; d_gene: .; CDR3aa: CASSLAGALGQRDQYF
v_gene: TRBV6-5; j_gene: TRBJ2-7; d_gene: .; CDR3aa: CASSYPGQGEQYF
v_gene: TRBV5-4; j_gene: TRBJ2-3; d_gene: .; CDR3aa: CASSPSTDTQYF
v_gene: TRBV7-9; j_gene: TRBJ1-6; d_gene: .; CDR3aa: CASSLASGVNSPLHF
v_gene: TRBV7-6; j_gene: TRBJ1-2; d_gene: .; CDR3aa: CASSSTQGGEGGYTF
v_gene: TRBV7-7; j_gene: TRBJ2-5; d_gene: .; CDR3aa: CASSPGTGETQYF
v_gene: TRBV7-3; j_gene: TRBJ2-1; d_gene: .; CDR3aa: CASSLIRSGEQFF
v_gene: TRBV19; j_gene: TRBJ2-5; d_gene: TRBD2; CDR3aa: CASNPDSGTSQETQYF
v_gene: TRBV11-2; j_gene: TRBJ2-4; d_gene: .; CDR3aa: CASSWGGPGAKNIQYF
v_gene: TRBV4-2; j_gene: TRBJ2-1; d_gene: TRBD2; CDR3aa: CASSQTWTSGIGSYNEQFF
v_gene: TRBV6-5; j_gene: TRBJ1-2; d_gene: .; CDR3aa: CASSLQGSYTF
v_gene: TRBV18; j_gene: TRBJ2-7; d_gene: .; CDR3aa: CASSRESEQYF
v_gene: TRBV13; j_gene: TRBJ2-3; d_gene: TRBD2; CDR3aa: CASSFRLAGVGTDTQYF
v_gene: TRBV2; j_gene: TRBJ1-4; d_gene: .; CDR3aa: CASSEQVQGHEKLFF
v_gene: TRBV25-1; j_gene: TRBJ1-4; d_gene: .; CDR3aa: CASRPQGRWEKLFF
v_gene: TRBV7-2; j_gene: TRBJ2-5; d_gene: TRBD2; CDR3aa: CASSPRTSGSVKTQYF
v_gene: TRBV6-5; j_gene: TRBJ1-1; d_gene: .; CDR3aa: CASRPRGREAEAFF
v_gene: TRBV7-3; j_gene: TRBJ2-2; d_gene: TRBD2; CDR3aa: CASSSLAGKSTGELFF
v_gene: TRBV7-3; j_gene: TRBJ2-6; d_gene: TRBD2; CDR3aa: CASSRGGPGSGANVLTF
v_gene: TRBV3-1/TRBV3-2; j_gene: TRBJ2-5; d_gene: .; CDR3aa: CASQVGLSETQYF
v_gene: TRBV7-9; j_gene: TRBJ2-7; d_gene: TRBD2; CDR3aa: CASSLGLAEVDEQYF
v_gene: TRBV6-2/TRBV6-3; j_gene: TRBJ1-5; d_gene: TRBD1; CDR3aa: CASSYPPARDRNNQPQHF
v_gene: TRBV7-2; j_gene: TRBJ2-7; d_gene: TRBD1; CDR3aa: CASSPRQGVYEQYF
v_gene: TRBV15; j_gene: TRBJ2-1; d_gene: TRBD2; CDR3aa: CATSRSGGGSEQFF
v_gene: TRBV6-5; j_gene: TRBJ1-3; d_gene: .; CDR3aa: CASGLGRGAGNTIYF
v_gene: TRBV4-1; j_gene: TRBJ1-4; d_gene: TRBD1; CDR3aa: CASSQGQISTNEKLFF
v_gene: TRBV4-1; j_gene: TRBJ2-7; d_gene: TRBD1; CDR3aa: CASSQGTGGLYEQYF
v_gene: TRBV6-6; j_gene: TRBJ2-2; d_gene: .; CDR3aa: CASSGSRNTGELFF
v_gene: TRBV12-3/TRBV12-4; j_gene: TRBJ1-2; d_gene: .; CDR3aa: CASSLGAGRYTF
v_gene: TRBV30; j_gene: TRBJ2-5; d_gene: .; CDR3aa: CAWGTGNQETQYF
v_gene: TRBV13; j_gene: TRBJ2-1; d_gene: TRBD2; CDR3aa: CASSSGTSGEQFF
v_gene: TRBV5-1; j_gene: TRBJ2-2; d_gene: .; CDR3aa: CASSSTGSNTGELFF
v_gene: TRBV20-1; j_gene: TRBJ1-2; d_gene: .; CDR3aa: CSASFGTVYTF
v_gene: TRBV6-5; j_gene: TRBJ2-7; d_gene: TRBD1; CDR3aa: CASIAGTGGSYEQYF
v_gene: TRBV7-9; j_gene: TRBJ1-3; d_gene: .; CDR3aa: CASSSDRQTGNTIYF
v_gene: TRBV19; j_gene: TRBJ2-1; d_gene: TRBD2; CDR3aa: CASSTSGGFEQFF
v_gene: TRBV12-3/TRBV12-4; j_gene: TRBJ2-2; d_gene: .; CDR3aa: CASSYLASGELFF
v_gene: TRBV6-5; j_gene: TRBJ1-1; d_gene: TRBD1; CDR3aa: CASGGQGVPEAFF
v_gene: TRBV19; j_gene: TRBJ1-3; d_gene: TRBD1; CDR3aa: CASSIGTGLITGNTIYF
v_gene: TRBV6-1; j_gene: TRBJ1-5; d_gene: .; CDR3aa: CASSEATGGNQPQHF